This note documents a single T cell receptor beta chain sequence. The data stem from a study of blood T cell repertoires in COVID-19. Whole-study context: Acute and convalescent COVID-19 samples came from the United States, Italy and Spain. T cells, B-cell-depleted T cells, or PBMCs provided the cDNA or gDNA that served as material.

Participant ages covered roughly 18 to 90 years across about 22 US areas. Participants were placed into cohorts based on the clinical history they reported. TCRdb's copy holds only in-frame clones and misses some; the assay was immunoSEQ multiplex PCR. The sample lists about 320,000 clones; approximately 90% were seen once. The CDR3 spans 14 residues. Germline V gene sequence: CDR1 LNHDA, CDR2 SQIVND (reference sequence). V gave up 5 bases and J gave up 1 base, with 8 bases separating them. This receptor was identified in a woman aged 30 to 39 who had been exposed to COVID-19. The sample comprised PBMCs or T cells enriched from blood (not recorded which). This chain joins TRBV19 and TRBJ2-2, with no clear D. Here the CDR3 reads CASSLPGNTGELFF. CDR3 nucleotide sequence: TGTGCCAGTAGTCTCCCAGGGAACACCGGGGAGCTGTTTTTT.